A single sample gave rise to the 32 T cell receptor beta chains below, sequenced in a study of cytomegalovirus exposure and HLA in healthy donors. The PCR made use of 60 Vbeta and 13 Jbeta primers. Sequenced by immunoSEQ multiplex PCR; TCRdb stores in-frame clones only, minus some. In total, the table holds fewer than 150,000 clones. Material: PBMCs. The origin of the receptors is a woman aged 55-69 years in good health and CMV-seronegative.

This chain links TRBV11-2 with TRBJ2-3; D unclear. Germline V gene lookup returns CDR1 SGHAT and CDR2 FQNNGV. V gave up 0 bases and J gave up 4 bases, with 8 bases separating them. The CDR3 sequence is 14 residues long. CDR3 sequence reads: CASSLERSADTQYF. In nucleotides, the CDR3 is TGTGCCAGCAGCTTAGAGAGGAGCGCAGATACGCAGTATTTT.

The V and J genes are TRBV28 and TRBJ2-5, with D possibly TRBD1 on 6 matching bases. CDR3 length: 15 residues. Germline CDR1 MDHEN, CDR2 SYDVKM. With 7 bases removed from V and 5 bases from J, the gap between germline ends came to 20 bases. CDR3 nucleotides: TGTGCCAGCACCCCGTCAGGCCAGGGGCGGGAGACCCAGTACTTC. This codes for CASTPSGQGRETQYF.

CDR3 sequence reads: CASVTGIDQPQHF. The CDR3 DNA sequence: TGTGCCAGCGTGACAGGGATTGATCAGCCCCAGCATTTT. The V gene is TRBV28, the J gene TRBJ1-5; 7 bases are shared with TRBD1. Germline V gives CDR1 MDHEN, CDR2 SYDVKM. J gave up 5 bases and V 8 bases, and 6 bases lay outside the gene matches. This CDR3 has 13 residues.

This chain uses TRBV27 with TRBJ2-7; 9 nucleotides line up with TRBD1. CDR3 length: 14 amino acids. Per germline, CDR1 MNHEY and CDR2 SMNVEV (reference sequence). V was clipped by 6 bases and J by 3 bases; unmatched bases: 6. The CDR3: CASRGQGSVYEQYF. The DNA of the CDR3 is TGTGCCAGCAGGGGACAGGGATCGGTCTACGAGCAGTACTTC.

This chain joins TRBV5-1 and TRBJ2-1, with 9 bases that match TRBD2. The CDR3 runs 15 residues. Germline trimming cut 0 bases from V and 4 bases from J; bases unmatched to any gene: 2. Germline V gene data show CDR1 as SGHRS and CDR2 as YFSETQ. In DNA, the CDR3 is TGCGCCAGCAGCTTGGCTAGCGGGGCATACAATGAGCAGTTCTTC. Residues: CASSLASGAYNEQFF.

To note about this clone: Other DNA sequences of this sample code for an identical CDR3. The CDR3 spells CASSLGGARAHGYTF. DNA for the CDR3: TGTGCCAGCAGCTTAGGTGGGGCCAGGGCGCACGGCTACACCTTC. The rearrangement uses TRBV7-9 and TRBJ1-2; tentatively, D is TRBD1 (5 bases). Germline CDR1 is SEHNR and CDR2 is FQNEAQ (reference sequence). The CDR3 covers 15 residues. Trimming took 1 base from V and 8 from J, leaving 17 bases between them.

The chain recombines TRBV27 with TRBJ1-1; 7 nucleotides line up with TRBD1. Trimming at V came to 6 bases and at J to 4 bases, leaving 8 bases not matched to a gene. The V gene's germline CDR1 is MNHEY and CDR2 SMNVEV (reference sequence). This CDR3 region has 14 residues. The CDR3: CASRSDRVGTEAFF. The CDR3 nucleotides read TGTGCCAGCAGGTCCGACAGGGTTGGCACTGAAGCTTTCTTT.

This chain connects TRBV9 to TRBJ2-7, with TRBD1 identical over 9 bases. This CDR3 is built from 14 residues. V shed 4 bases, J shed 6 bases, and the junction held 8 bases outside the gene matches. CDR1 SGDLS and CDR2 YYNGEE come from the germline V gene. CDR3 in DNA: TGTGCCAGCAGCCTAAGGGACAGGGCTGGCGAGCAGTACTTC. Translating it yields CASSLRDRAGEQYF.

The rearrangement uses TRBV5-1 and TRBJ1-4; weak D call: TRBD1 (5 bases). Germline CDR1 is SGHRS and CDR2 is YFSETQ. The CDR3 sequence is 13 residues long. V lost 1 base to trimming and J lost 5 bases, with 6 bases between them. CDR3 nucleotides: TGCGCCAGCAGCTTGAAGGGGAATGAAAAACTGTTTTTT. This sequence encodes CASSLKGNEKLFF.

The J gene is TRBJ1-3, the V gene TRBV10-3; the D is unclear. CDR3 length: 13 residues. The germline V and J ends were trimmed by 4 bases and 6 bases, with 10 bases remaining between them. Per the germline V gene, CDR1 is ENHRY and CDR2 is SYGVKD. CDR3 loop: CAISGGDLNTIYF. The CDR3 DNA reads TGTGCCATCAGTGGGGGAGACCTAAACACCATATATTTT.

The rearrangement joins TRBV7-2 to TRBJ1-1; D gene uncertain. The CDR3 spans 12 residues. Trimming took 5 bases from V and 6 from J, leaving 10 bases between them. Germline CDR1 reads SGHTA; CDR2 reads FQGNSA. This CDR3 reads CASSPYGAEAFF. The DNA of the CDR3 is TGTGCCAGCAGCCCCTATGGAGCTGAAGCTTTCTTT.

The chain recombines TRBV7-6 with TRBJ2-1, with 9 bases lining up with TRBD2. J lost 8 bases, V lost 0 bases, and 11 bases had no gene match. CDR1 SGHVS and CDR2 FNYEAQ come from the germline V gene. CDR3 size: 17 residues. The CDR3 DNA reads as TGTGCCAGCAGCTTAGCGGAATGGAGGCGGGAGGGCGATGAGCAGTTCTTC. Translation gives CASSLAEWRREGDEQFF.

The chain employs TRBV2 and TRBJ2-5; TRBD2 agrees at 11 bases. This CDR3 has 17 residues. V was clipped by 7 bases and J by 1 base; unmatched bases: 11. CDR1 is SNHLY and CDR2 is FYNNEI in the germline V gene. The CDR3 reads CASMGQLAGAPQETQYF. In DNA, the CDR3 is TGTGCCAGCATGGGTCAACTAGCGGGGGCCCCCCAAGAGACCCAGTACTTC.

This CDR3 reads CASSRRDTDEQYF. For the CDR3, the DNA is TGTGCCAGCAGCCGCCGAGACACGGACGAGCAGTACTTC. The chain employs TRBV5-6 and TRBJ2-7; D unclear. The V and J ends lost 4 bases and 5 bases respectively, with 13 bases between them. The germline V gene has CDR1 SGHDT and CDR2 YYEEEE. The CDR3 is 13 amino acids. The entire variable domain, with the rest obtained from reference TRBV5-6 and TRBJ2-7, is as follows: DAGVTQSPTHLIKTRGQQVTLRCSPKSGHDTVSWYQQALGQGPQFIFQYYEEEERQRGNFPDRFSGHQFPNYSSELNVNALLLGDSALYLCASSRRDTDEQYFGPGTRLTVT.

A word on this clone: Other DNA variants within this sample encode the same CDR3. The J gene is TRBJ1-2, the V gene TRBV7-9; D may be TRBD1 (6 bases). The CDR3 totals 13 residues. The V end was cut by 3 bases, the J end by 1 base, with 6 bases between. The germline gives CDR1 SEHNR, CDR2 FQNEAQ (reference sequence). The CDR3 protein is CASSLDSNYGYTF. As DNA, the CDR3 is TGTGCCAGCAGCTTGGACAGTAACTATGGCTACACCTTC.

This chain joins TRBV19 and TRBJ1-5; tentatively, D is TRBD1 (5 bases). Germline V gene lookup returns CDR1 LNHDA and CDR2 SQIVND (reference sequence). V lost 2 bases and J lost 2, with 13 bases in between. This CDR3 is built from 16 residues. The CDR3 DNA sequence: TGTGCCAGTAGTATAAGGACACGTGGCGGCAATCAGCCCCAGCATTTT. Protein sequence: CASSIRTRGGNQPQHF.

As regards this clone: Distinct nucleotide sequences in the sample also encode this CDR3. This chain connects TRBV19 to TRBJ1-5, with 10 nucleotides matching TRBD1. CDR1 and CDR2 from the germline V gene are LNHDA and SQIVND (reference sequence). The CDR3 runs 13 residues. Trimming took 6 bases from V and 7 from J; bases not matched to a gene: 3. In nucleotides, the CDR3 is TGTGCCAGTAGCGGGACAGGGGACCAGCCCCAGCATTTT. Amino acids: CASSGTGDQPQHF.

The chain carries TRBV5-4 and TRBJ1-1; D is ambiguous. Germline loops: CDR1 SGHNT, CDR2 YYREEE (reference sequence). V gave up 0 bases and J gave up 1 base, with 7 bases separating them. The CDR3 sequence is 14 residues long. The CDR3 bases are TGTGCCAGCAGCTTGGTGCGGGGGAACACTGAAGCTTTCTTT. Translation gives CASSLVRGNTEAFF.

The chain uses TRBV6-6 and TRBJ1-2; tentatively, D is TRBD1 (6 bases). CDR1 is MNHNY, CDR2 SVGAGI, per germline (reference sequence). The V end lost 0 bases, the J end lost 8 bases, and 16 bases lay between the germline ends. The CDR3 consists of 15 residues. CDR3 in amino acids: CASSYSSSQGSGYTF. The CDR3 DNA sequence: TGTGCCAGCAGTTACTCGAGTTCCCAGGGGAGCGGCTACACCTTC.

The rearrangement joins TRBV4-1 to TRBJ1-1; a possible D gene is TRBD1 (5 bases). Germline V gene sequence: CDR1 MGHRA, CDR2 YSYEKL. This CDR3 has 17 amino acids. V lost 2 bases to trimming and J lost 2 bases, with 18 bases between them. The CDR3 sequence is CASSQLDLVTVNTEAFF. DNA for the CDR3: TGCGCCAGCAGCCAACTTGATCTCGTGACAGTAAACACTGAAGCTTTCTTT.

This chain uses TRBV7-8 with TRBJ2-1, with 9 bases matching TRBD2. The CDR3 consists of 15 residues. V trimming: 5 bases; J trimming: 5 bases; junction bases outside the gene matches: 7. The germline V gene encodes CDR1 SGHVS and CDR2 FQNEAQ. DNA for the CDR3: TGTGCCAGCAGCCCCCAGCTAGCGGGGAACAATGAGCAGTTCTTC. Its protein product is CASSPQLAGNNEQFF.

This rearrangement joins TRBV15 to TRBJ1-4, with D tentatively TRBD1 (5 bases). V gave up 4 bases and J gave up 0 bases, with 12 bases separating them. This CDR3 is built from 16 residues. The germline V gene encodes CDR1 LNHNV and CDR2 YYDKDF (reference sequence). CDR3 coding DNA: TGTGCCACCAGCATGACAGAGCGAACAACTAATGAAAAACTGTTTTTT. Amino acid sequence: CATSMTERTTNEKLFF.

V usage is TRBV7-3 and J usage is TRBJ2-3; 11 bases fit TRBD2. CDR3 length: 16 amino acids. Germline lookup yields CDR1 SGHTA and CDR2 FQGTGA. V lost 5 bases and J lost 2; bases outside the gene matches: 6. The CDR3 nucleotides read TGTGCCAGCAGCCCTACTAGCGGGAGCCTCACAGATACGCAGTATTTT. Amino acid sequence: CASSPTSGSLTDTQYF.

The rearrangement joins TRBV21-1 to TRBJ1-3; TRBD1 is the table's D call, not checked against the DNA. TRBV21-1 is flagged as a pseudogene. There are 17 residues in the CDR3. CDR3 residues: CASSPHGGQGPGNTIYF. The CDR3 coding sequence is TGTGCCAGCAGCCCCCACGGAGGACAGGGCCCCGGAAACACCATATATTTT.

In the case of this clone: One end of the junction does not line up with germline, which may come from a read error. The chain has TRBV9 and TRBJ2-1; D possibly corresponds to TRBD2 (5 bases). The CDR3 runs 13 residues. CDR1 SGDLS and CDR2 YYNGEE come from the germline V gene. The DNA for the CDR3 is TGTGCCAGCAGCGCGGACTCCTTCAATGAGCAGTTCTTC. It encodes CASSADSFNEQFF.

This rearrangement joins TRBV2 to TRBJ2-7; 9 bases fit TRBD1. The CDR3 consists of 15 residues. Germline values: CDR1 SNHLY, CDR2 FYNNEI. The junction had 4 bases not matched to a gene; V was cut back by 2 bases and J by 2 bases. The CDR3 is CASSEPGTGPYEQYF. The CDR3 DNA follows: TGTGCCAGCAGTGAACCCGGGACAGGGCCCTACGAGCAGTACTTC.

This chain uses TRBV27 with TRBJ2-7; 7 bases line up with TRBD1. The junction had 10 bases not matched to a gene; V was cut back by 6 bases and J by 2 bases. The CDR3 runs to 15 residues. Germline V CDR1 and CDR2: MNHEY, SMNVEV (reference sequence). Written as DNA, the CDR3 is TGTGCCAGCAGCACTACCGGGACAGCAGCCTACGAGCAGTACTTC. This encodes CASSTTGTAAYEQYF.

This rearrangement joins TRBV5-3 to TRBJ1-1, with 9 positions matching TRBD1. TRBV5-3 is labeled an ORF, and its function is uncertain. The CDR3 runs to 15 residues. With 4 bases clipped from V and 5 bases from J, the junction kept 9 bases outside the gene matches. In nucleotides, the CDR3 is TGTGCCAGAAGCCGGTTCGGGACAGGGAAAACTGAAGCTTTCTTT. It is translated as CARSRFGTGKTEAFF.

V and J are TRBV6-5 and TRBJ2-1; 8 bases line up with TRBD2. The ends lost 2 bases at V and 9 bases at J; junction bases unmatched: 12. Germline V lookup: CDR1 MNHEY, CDR2 SVGAGI. The CDR3 totals 16 residues. CDR3 region: CASSYKGGRSWSEQFF. The DNA for the CDR3 is TGTGCCAGCAGTTACAAGGGCGGGAGGTCTTGGAGTGAGCAGTTCTTC.

The gene calls are TRBV11-1 and TRBJ1-1, with TRBD1 matching over 8 bases. CDR1 and CDR2 from the germline V gene are SGHAT and FQDESV (reference sequence). The CDR3 loop spans 14 amino acids. V lost 5 bases to trimming and J lost 4 bases; unmatched junction nucleotides: 6. The chain's CDR3 is CASSTRQGSTEAFF. CDR3 in DNA: TGTGCCAGCAGCACCCGACAGGGGAGCACTGAAGCTTTCTTT.

This chain connects TRBV19 to TRBJ2-2, with D perhaps TRBD1 (6 bases). Looked up from germline, CDR1 is LNHDA and CDR2 is SQIVND (reference sequence). This CDR3 spans 14 amino acids. Trimming removed 3 bases from V and 4 bases from J, with 9 bases in between. The CDR3 nucleotides read TGTGCCAGTAGTATCACAGGGCCCACCGGGGAGCTGTTTTTT. Translating it yields CASSITGPTGELFF.

V usage is TRBV5-4 and J usage is TRBJ2-6; a weak D match, TRBD2 (5 bases). The V end lost 0 bases, the J end lost 0 bases, and 19 bases lay between the germline ends. The CDR3 runs to 20 residues. Germline assignment: CDR1 SGHNT and CDR2 YYREEE (reference sequence). CDR3 region: CASSLGPGVLTNSGANVLTF. The DNA for the CDR3 is TGTGCCAGCAGCTTGGGTCCCGGAGTTCTGACTAACTCTGGGGCCAACGTCCTGACTTTC.